The 31 T cell receptor beta chains in this list originate from one sample, sequenced in a study of blood T cell repertoires in COVID-19. The assay was immunoSEQ multiplex PCR, and TCRdb's table has in-frame clones only and misses some. The sample lists some 350,000 clones, around 89% occurring once. The sample was peripheral blood. The receptors here all came from a woman younger than 45 with COVID-19, enrolled during active disease.

The V and J genes are TRBV18 and TRBJ1-4, with 9 bases aligning to TRBD1. Per the germline V gene, CDR1 is KGHSH and CDR2 is LQKENI. The V and J ends lost 2 bases and 4 bases, in that order; junction bases with no gene match: 5. The CDR3 is 16 residues long. Written as DNA, the CDR3 is TGTGCCAGCTCACCAGGGACAGGGAGCCTTAATGAAAAACTGTTTTTT. Protein sequence: CASSPGTGSLNEKLFF.

The chain employs TRBV18 and TRBJ2-5, with 7 bases that match TRBD1. The CDR3 length is 15 residues. Per the germline V gene, CDR1 is KGHSH and CDR2 is LQKENI. Unmatched junction bases numbered 4, after V lost 3 bases and J lost 0 bases. The CDR3 is CASSPRTGDQETQYF. CDR3 coding DNA: TGTGCCAGCTCACCTCGGACAGGCGACCAAGAGACCCAGTACTTC.

The chain has TRBV19 and TRBJ1-1; D might be TRBD1 (5 bases). The CDR3 is made up of 12 amino acids. The V end lost 3 bases, the J end lost 9 bases, and 11 bases lay between the germline ends. CDR1 and CDR2 from the germline V gene are LNHDA and SQIVND (reference sequence). This CDR3 reads CASSIPQGKAFF. CDR3 DNA: TGTGCCAGTAGTATCCCTCAGGGAAAAGCTTTCTTT.

The chain links TRBV3-1 (or the pseudogene TRBV3-2) to TRBJ2-1, with 8 bases fitting TRBD1. The junction had 5 bases not matched to a gene; V was cut back by 5 bases and J by 2 bases. Germline CDR1 reads LGHDT; CDR2 reads YNNKEL (reference sequence). CDR3 length: 15 amino acids. DNA of the CDR3: TGTGCCAGCAGCAAAACAGGGGGTACCTACAATGAGCAGTTCTTC. This sequence encodes CASSKTGGTYNEQFF.

This chain joins TRBV24-1 and TRBJ1-2; possible D gene TRBD1, 6 bases. Germline values: CDR1 KGHDR, CDR2 SFDVKD. Deletions cut 3 bases from V and 6 bases from J, with 10 bases between. This CDR3 comprises 13 residues. This chain's CDR3 is CATSDNRVDGYTF. CDR3 in DNA: TGTGCCACCAGTGATAACAGGGTCGATGGCTACACCTTC.

This clone was recorded only once. This sequence joins TRBV11-3 and TRBJ2-1, with a tentative D call TRBD1 (6 bases). Germline CDR1 SGHNT, CDR2 YENEEA. CDR3 length: 15 amino acids. Deletions cut 5 bases from V and 8 bases from J, with 19 bases between. The DNA for the CDR3 is TGTGCCAGCAGCCCGGTCAGGGGTCTAGGCGATGAGCAGTTCTTC. Amino acids: CASSPVRGLGDEQFF.

This sequence joins TRBV7-2 and TRBJ2-3, with 10 bases identical to TRBD2. This CDR3 spans 16 amino acids. From germline, CDR1 is SGHTA and CDR2 FQGNSA. V was pared by 5 bases and J by 3 bases, with 8 bases of the junction left unmatched. In DNA, the CDR3 is TGTGCCAGCAGCCCCCCGAGCGGGGGGGCTACAGATACGCAGTATTTT. Protein product: CASSPPSGGATDTQYF.

CDR3 sequence: CATSSPPGRGYTPDDTGELFF. The DNA of the CDR3 is TGTGCCACCAGCAGTCCACCAGGGCGGGGGTATACGCCCGATGACACCGGGGAGCTGTTTTTT. The chain joins TRBV15 to TRBJ2-2, with TRBD2 matching 7 bases. After removal of 3 bases from V and 3 bases from J, the junction contained 22 bases not matched to a gene. The CDR3 runs 21 residues. The germline V gene encodes CDR1 LNHNV and CDR2 YYDKDF (reference sequence).

The chain has TRBV2 and TRBJ2-1; D is uncertain. Germline CDR1 is SNHLY and CDR2 is FYNNEI. CDR3 size: 14 residues. V was clipped by 6 bases and J by 0 bases, with 9 bases between them. The CDR3 bases are TGTGCCAGCAGGGGCGATTCCTCCTACAATGAGCAGTTCTTC. It specifies CASRGDSSYNEQFF.

J is TRBJ2-3 and V is TRBV27; D is undetermined. Between the trimmed V and J ends, which lost 1 base and 1 base, there was a span of 12 bases. The CDR3 has 16 residues. CDR1 MNHEY and CDR2 SMNVEV come from the germline V gene (reference sequence). The CDR3 loop is CASSLFSLRRTDTQYF. CDR3 sequence (DNA): TGTGCCAGCAGTTTATTCTCGCTCAGGCGCACAGATACGCAGTATTTT.

The V and J genes are TRBV2 and TRBJ2-7; D remains ambiguous. The germline V gene encodes CDR1 SNHLY and CDR2 FYNNEI. Trimming took off 2 bases at V and 0 bases at J, with 5 bases between the two ends. This CDR3 spans 13 amino acids. The CDR3 loop reads CASSEFSSYEQYF. For the CDR3, the DNA is TGTGCCAGCAGTGAATTCAGCTCCTACGAGCAGTACTTC.

The chain links TRBV11-3 to TRBJ1-2; D may be TRBD1 (5 bases). The CDR3 is 14 amino acids. The V end was cut by 5 bases, the J end by 3 bases, with 13 bases between. The germline gives CDR1 SGHNT, CDR2 YENEEA. The CDR3 DNA sequence: TGTGCCAGCAGCCCCGGAGGGGAGGACTATGGCTACACCTTC. This gives the protein CASSPGGEDYGYTF.

The DNA of the CDR3 is TGTGCCACCAGCATCGGACTAGCCTCAAATGAGCAGTTCTTC. It is translated as CATSIGLASNEQFF. The genes are TRBV15 and TRBJ2-1; 8 nucleotides match TRBD2. Germline V gene sequence: CDR1 LNHNV, CDR2 YYDKDF (reference sequence). After removal of 4 bases from V and 7 bases from J, the junction contained 6 bases not matched to a gene. CDR3 length: 14 amino acids.

The J gene is TRBJ2-1, the V gene TRBV11-3; D may be TRBD2 (5 bases). Germline CDR1 is SGHNT and CDR2 is YENEEA. The CDR3 is 13 amino acids. Trimming stripped 5 bases from V and 6 bases from J, with 11 bases between. CDR3 bases: TGTGCCAGCAGCAACCTAGCATCCAATGAGCAGTTCTTC. It yields the protein CASSNLASNEQFF.

This chain uses TRBV4-3 with TRBJ1-5; D gene uncertain. Trimming stripped 4 bases from V and 5 bases from J, with 15 bases between. The CDR3 contains 15 residues. CDR1 and CDR2 from the germline V gene are LGHNA and YSLEER. The CDR3 loop reads CASSRDKEVDQPQHF. The CDR3 region has the DNA TGCGCCAGCAGCCGAGACAAAGAGGTGGATCAGCCCCAGCATTTT.

This clone was counted ten times or more. The chain carries TRBV12-5 and TRBJ2-3, with D tentatively TRBD1 (6 bases). This CDR3 region has 14 residues. The ends were cut back, 5 bases at V and 0 bases at J, with 9 bases in the middle. CDR1 and CDR2 (germline): LGHNT, FRNRAP. Here the CDR3 reads CASGGQRSTDTQYF. The CDR3 coding sequence is TGTGCTAGTGGTGGACAGAGGAGCACAGATACGCAGTATTTT.

The J gene is TRBJ1-2, the V gene TRBV27, with a possible D match to TRBD1 (5 bases). V lost 0 bases, J lost 6 bases, and 14 bases lay in between. CDR3 length: 15 amino acids. Per the germline V gene, CDR1 is MNHEY and CDR2 is SMNVEV (reference sequence). The CDR3 is CASSLSPGGRDGYTF. CDR3 nucleotides: TGTGCCAGCAGTTTATCTCCGGGGGGGAGGGATGGCTACACCTTC.

J is TRBJ1-1 and V is TRBV6-5; 7 bases are a match to TRBD1. The CDR3 covers 14 residues. The germline V gene encodes CDR1 MNHEY and CDR2 SVGAGI. J gave up 0 bases and V 5 bases, and 3 bases lay outside the gene matches. Here the CDR3 reads CASSNDRVNTEAFF. The CDR3, as DNA: TGTGCCAGCAGTAACGACAGGGTGAACACTGAAGCTTTCTTT.

The chain combines TRBV6-1 with TRBJ2-3; a possible D gene is TRBD1 (6 bases). The CDR3 has 15 residues. Trimming cost V 1 base and J 0 bases, with 8 bases left between them. Germline values: CDR1 MNHNS, CDR2 SASEGT. In nucleotides, the CDR3 is TGTGCCAGCAGTGAAGTAGGGGGTAGCACAGATACGCAGTATTTT. It translates to CASSEVGGSTDTQYF.

The chain combines TRBV5-4 with TRBJ1-2; the match to TRBD1 covers 8 bases. Germline V gene lookup returns CDR1 SGHNT and CDR2 YYREEE (reference sequence). The CDR3 loop spans 13 amino acids. J was trimmed by 7 bases and V by 4 bases; bases with no gene match: 6. The CDR3 region is CASSHPDRGGYTF. CDR3 in DNA: TGTGCCAGCAGCCATCCCGACAGGGGTGGCTACACCTTC.

The V and J genes are TRBV5-1 and TRBJ2-3; TRBD2 is a possible D gene (5 bases). Germline CDR1 is SGHRS and CDR2 is YFSETQ. The CDR3 totals 15 residues. V lost 4 bases to trimming and J lost 1 base, with 13 bases between them. The CDR3 nucleotides read TGCGCCAGCAGCCGAGAGGGCGGACGCACAGATACGCAGTATTTT. This sequence encodes CASSREGGRTDTQYF.

The V call is TRBV27, the J call TRBJ1-5; possible D gene TRBD1, 5 bases. The CDR3 is made up of 15 amino acids. V lost 3 bases to trimming and J lost 4 bases, with 13 bases between them. Germline CDR1 MNHEY, CDR2 SMNVEV (reference sequence). CDR3 sequence: CASSFTRDENQPQHF. CDR3 DNA: TGTGCCAGCAGTTTTACCAGGGATGAAAATCAGCCCCAGCATTTT.

The rearrangement links TRBV6-5 to TRBJ2-7; D uncertain. V shed 3 bases and J shed 2 bases, with 11 bases lying between them. The CDR3 has 14 residues. CDR1 is MNHEY, CDR2 SVGAGI, per germline. This CDR3 reads CASSYQASPYEQYF. CDR3 in DNA: TGTGCCAGCAGTTATCAGGCAAGCCCCTACGAGCAGTACTTC.

The chain is built from TRBV6-6 and TRBJ1-2; 7 bases are a match to TRBD1. The CDR3 is 14 residues long. The germline V gene encodes CDR1 MNHNY and CDR2 SVGAGI (reference sequence). With V trimmed by 2 bases and J by 6 bases, 6 bases remained unmatched. The CDR3 DNA follows: TGTGCCAGCAGTTACAAGGGACAGTCGGATGGCTACACCTTC. Amino acids: CASSYKGQSDGYTF.

The rearrangement joins TRBV25-1 to TRBJ2-3; the D gene is possibly TRBD2 (6 bases). CDR1 and CDR2 (germline): MGHDK, SYGVNS. The CDR3 sequence is 16 residues long. V was pared by 1 base and J by 5 bases, with 16 bases between. The CDR3 loop is CASSESGSPGGDTQYF. The CDR3 coding sequence is TGTGCCAGCAGTGAATCTGGCAGCCCCGGGGGAGATACGCAGTATTTT.

This chain uses TRBV2 with TRBJ1-1, with D perhaps matching TRBD1 (5 bases). Trimming took 2 bases from V and 0 from J, leaving 10 bases between them. This CDR3 spans 15 amino acids. Per the germline V gene, CDR1 is SNHLY and CDR2 is FYNNEI. CDR3: CASSERTGLNTEAFF. CDR3 DNA: TGTGCCAGCAGTGAACGAACAGGCCTGAACACTGAAGCTTTCTTT.

The gene calls are TRBV28 and TRBJ2-4; weak D call: TRBD2 (6 bases). The CDR3 sequence is 16 residues long. Per germline, CDR1 MDHEN and CDR2 SYDVKM. V lost 3 bases and J 0 bases, leaving 12 bases between the germline ends. As DNA, the CDR3 is TGTGCCAGCAGTTTGAGGAGGGAGCTAGCCAAAAACATTCAGTACTTC. As protein: CASSLRRELAKNIQYF.

The chain links TRBV7-2 to TRBJ2-3; D not resolved. The CDR3 is made up of 15 amino acids. Per germline, CDR1 SGHTA and CDR2 FQGNSA. V lost 2 bases to trimming and J lost 2 bases, with 11 bases between them. Written as DNA, the CDR3 is TGTGCCAGCAGCTTATCCGCAAGCTACACAGATACGCAGTATTTT. Encoded protein: CASSLSASYTDTQYF. Looking up the rest from reference TRBV7-2 and TRBJ2-3 gives the full variable domain: GAGVSQSPSNKVTEKGKDVELRCDPISGHTALYWYRQSLGQGLEFLIYFQGNSAPDKSGLPSDRFSAERTGGSVSTLTIQRTQQEDSAVYLCASSLSASYTDTQYFGPGTRLTVL.

The V gene is TRBV3-1 (or the pseudogene TRBV3-2), the J gene TRBJ1-2; D call uncertain. The germline V gene has CDR1 LGHDT and CDR2 YNNKEL (reference sequence). The CDR3 consists of 13 residues. The ends were cut back, 3 bases at V and 4 bases at J, with 9 bases in the middle. In DNA, the CDR3 is TGTGCCAGCAGCCAGAGAGGGTGCTATGGCTACACCTTC. Its translation: CASSQRGCYGYTF.

This chain connects TRBV28 to TRBJ2-5, with D possibly being TRBD2 (5 bases). This CDR3 comprises 13 residues. Germline V lookup: CDR1 MDHEN, CDR2 SYDVKM. Trimming stripped 7 bases from V and 5 bases from J, with 14 bases between. The CDR3, as DNA: TGTGCCAGCAAGGTTTTGGGAGAGGAGACCCAGTACTTC. This codes for CASKVLGEETQYF.

The rearrangement joins TRBV9 to TRBJ2-3; TRBD2 aligns across 9 bases. From germline, CDR1 is SGDLS and CDR2 YYNGEE. The CDR3 is made up of 16 amino acids. V lost 3 bases to trimming and J lost 2 bases; unmatched junction nucleotides: 7. This CDR3 reads CASSALAGLLTDTQYF. CDR3 sequence (DNA): TGTGCCAGCAGCGCTCTAGCGGGGTTGCTCACAGATACGCAGTATTTT.